This TCR beta chain was identified during a study of early stage breast cancer tumors. This CDR3 spans 13 amino acids. The germline V gene encodes CDR1 SNHLY and CDR2 FYNNEI. V lost 11 bases to trimming and J lost 3 bases; unmatched junction nucleotides: 6. Repertoires were generated with immunoSEQ multiplex PCR, while TCRdb's copy carries only in-frame clones and drops some. The table shows under 20,000 clones, with 83% occurring only once. The rearrangement joins TRBV2 to TRBJ2-2; TRBD2 matches at 7 bases. Input material: blood. The clonotype comes from a person aged 70 to 85 with breast cancer. CDR3 nucleotides: TGTGCCGGATGGGAGGGAGACACCGGGGAGCTGTTTTTT. Translation: CAGWEGDTGELFF.